A single sample is the source of the 9 T cell receptor beta chains below, sequenced in a study of T cells in Graves' hyperthyroidism and ophthalmopathy. Amplified regions were TCR beta CDR3 sequences from RNA transcripts. The TCR CDR3 first-round RT-PCR relied on the HTBI primer set. TCRdb independently ran MiXCR on the multiplex PCR reads; one entry per CDR3 protein. The repertoire consists of more than 300,000 distinct CDR3 sequences, with roughly 14% occurring once and the leading ten covering about 10%. Sequenced input: blood. These TCRs come from a woman in her sixties with Graves' hyperthyroidism.

Many counts were recorded for this clonotype. This sequence joins TRBV15 and TRBJ2-7, with 9 bases fitting TRBD2. The CDR3 extends over 15 amino acids. Trimming cost V 0 bases and J 2 bases; bases outside gene matches: 2. Per germline, CDR1 LNHNV and CDR2 YYDKDF (reference sequence). The CDR3 bases are TGTGCCACCAGCAGAGATCCTAGCGGGACCTACGAGCAGTACTTC. It translates to CATSRDPSGTYEQYF. Filled out from reference TRBV15 and TRBJ2-7, the complete variable domain reads DAMVIQNPRYQVTQFGKPVTLSCSQTLNHNVMYWYQQKSSQAPKLLFHYYDKDFNNEADTPDNFQSRRPNTSFCFLDIRSPGLGDTAMYLCATSRDPSGTYEQYFGPGTRLTVT.

This clonotype was observed at least ten times. The gene calls are TRBV2 and TRBJ2-3; TRBD1 aligns across 9 bases. The CDR3 is 22 residues long. V dropped 0 bases and J dropped 2; count of bases not matched to a gene: 21. Germline V gene data show CDR1 as SNHLY and CDR2 as FYNNEI. The CDR3 loop reads CASSEALSVFFRRDRATDTQYF. The CDR3 nucleotides read TGTGCCAGCAGTGAAGCGCTGTCCGTCTTTTTTCGCCGGGACAGGGCCACAGATACGCAGTATTTT.

The chain's CDR3 is CASSDGANEKLFF. CDR3 DNA sequence: TGTGCCAGCAGTGACGGAGCTAATGAAAAACTGTTTTTT. The chain has TRBV6-1 and TRBJ1-4; the D is unclear. Germline V gene lookup returns CDR1 MNHNS and CDR2 SASEGT. This CDR3 is 13 amino acids long. Trimming took off 3 bases at V and 3 bases at J, with 5 bases between the two ends.

This clonotype has a handful of counts. The V call is TRBV5-1, the J call TRBJ2-5; tentatively, D is TRBD2 (5 bases). V lost 0 bases to trimming and J lost 5 bases, with 11 bases between them. Germline V gene data show CDR1 as SGHRS and CDR2 as YFSETQ. This CDR3 region has 14 residues. The DNA of the CDR3 is TGCGCCAGCAGCTTGGGGGAGTGGAGGGAGACCCAGTACTTC. It is translated as CASSLGEWRETQYF.

In its sample, this clonotype was seen a few times. The CDR3 region has the DNA TGTGCCAGCAGCCAAGATTCAGATGAGCAGTTCTTC. It translates to CASSQDSDEQFF. This rearrangement joins TRBV4-2 to TRBJ2-1; D gene ambiguous. Between the trimmed V and J ends, which lost 0 bases and 8 bases, there was a span of 5 bases. Germline CDR1 and CDR2: LGHNA and YNFKEQ. The CDR3 sequence is 12 residues long.

This clonotype was detected ten times or more. The chain couples TRBV6-1 to TRBJ2-3; D may be TRBD1 (6 bases). Germline V lookup: CDR1 MNHNS, CDR2 SASEGT. Deletions cut 10 bases from V and 4 bases from J, with 18 bases between. CDR3 length: 14 residues. This CDR3 reads CAILQGIFADTQYF. The DNA of the CDR3 is TGTGCCATCTTACAGGGAATTTTTGCAGATACGCAGTATTTT.

The CDR3 spells CASSLDSREILDTQYF. The CDR3 nucleotides read TGTGCCAGCAGCTTAGACTCGCGGGAGATTTTAGATACGCAGTATTTT. This sequence joins TRBV7-9 and TRBJ2-3; TRBD2 agrees at 7 bases. This CDR3 is 16 amino acids long. In germline, CDR1 is SEHNR, CDR2 FQNEAQ (reference sequence). The J segment lost 5 bases and the V segment lost 1 base, leaving 9 bases of the junction unmatched.

This clonotype was seen at least ten times. This chain connects TRBV12-3 or TRBV12-4 to TRBJ2-7; 12 bases map to TRBD2. The V gene end was trimmed by 3 bases and the J gene end by 2 bases; junction bases not matched to a gene: 5. The CDR3 is 16 amino acids. The CDR3 nucleotides are TGTGCCAGCAGTTTCGGACTAGCGGGGACCCCCTACGAGCAGTACTTC. Its translation: CASSFGLAGTPYEQYF.

This clonotype has at least ten counts. V and J are TRBV4-1 and TRBJ2-3; 7 bases align to TRBD2. Per germline, CDR1 MGHRA and CDR2 YSYEKL. V trimming: 4 bases; J trimming: 2 bases; junction bases outside the gene matches: 9. The CDR3 totals 16 residues. CDR3 sequence (DNA): TGCGCCAGCAGCCGCCTTGGACTAGTCCCCACAGATACGCAGTATTTT. Translation gives CASSRLGLVPTDTQYF.